Each of the 9 T cell receptor beta chains below was sequenced from the same sample in a study of blood T cell repertoires in COVID-19. The protocol was immunoSEQ multiplex PCR, while the TCRdb copy is restricted to in-frame clones and leaves out a portion. The sample contains around 190,000 clones, about 83% of which appear only once. Sequencing was done on a sample of PBMCs or T cells enriched from blood (not recorded which). The receptors were sampled from a woman aged 25 to 39 who had been exposed to COVID-19.

This chain connects TRBV15 to TRBJ1-1, with a tentative D call TRBD1 (6 bases). This CDR3 has 18 amino acids. CDR1 is LNHNV and CDR2 is YYDKDF in the germline V gene (reference sequence). V lost 0 bases to trimming and J lost 0 bases, with 17 bases between them. CDR3 sequence (DNA): TGTGCCACCAGCAGAGATAAAATTACAGGGCACATGAACACTGAAGCTTTCTTT. Translating it yields CATSRDKITGHMNTEAFF.

J is TRBJ2-7 and V is TRBV4-2, with a weak D call TRBD2 (5 bases). The CDR3 runs to 16 residues. V lost 4 bases and J 4 bases, leaving 20 bases between the germline ends. Germline CDR1 is LGHNA and CDR2 is YNFKEQ. The chain's CDR3 is CASSPMGSGDDYEQYF. CDR3 bases: TGTGCCAGCAGCCCGATGGGAAGCGGTGATGATTACGAGCAGTACTTC.

This clone was seen only once. This chain connects TRBV27 to TRBJ2-2; TRBD2 matches at 7 bases. CDR1 and CDR2 (germline): MNHEY, SMNVEV (reference sequence). The CDR3 consists of 17 residues. V was clipped by 2 bases and J by 0 bases; unmatched bases: 6. The CDR3 loop is CASSLGGGGPNTGELFF. Here the CDR3 DNA reads TGTGCCAGCAGTTTAGGGGGGGGAGGGCCGAACACCGGGGAGCTGTTTTTT.

This clone was detected only once. This sequence joins TRBV11-2 and TRBJ2-1; D gene uncertain. Germline V gene data show CDR1 as SGHAT and CDR2 as FQNNGV. Trimming removed 5 bases from V and 1 base from J, with 6 bases in between. This CDR3 is 13 amino acids long. The CDR3 nucleotides read TGTGCCAGCAGCCCTCTTTCCTACAATGAGCAGTTCTTC. Residues: CASSPLSYNEQFF.

The V call is TRBV27, the J call TRBJ2-7; 8 bases align to TRBD1. The trim removed 5 bases at V and 5 bases at J, leaving 8 bases unmatched. There are 14 residues in the CDR3. CDR1 MNHEY and CDR2 SMNVEV come from the germline V gene (reference sequence). CDR3 sequence reads: CASSLRQGWHEQYF. The CDR3 region has the DNA TGTGCCAGCAGTCTCAGACAGGGGTGGCACGAGCAGTACTTC.

V usage is TRBV15 and J usage is TRBJ1-2, with TRBD1 matching 8 bases. The CDR3 covers 16 residues. Germline trimming cut 1 base from V and 6 bases from J; bases unmatched to any gene: 10. Germline V gene data show CDR1 as LNHNV and CDR2 as YYDKDF (reference sequence). CDR3 sequence (DNA): TGTGCCACCAGCAGAGGGTTATGGGACAGGACTAATGGCTACACCTTC. It translates to CATSRGLWDRTNGYTF.

The V and J genes are TRBV5-4 and TRBJ1-1; 11 bases agree with TRBD1. CDR3 length: 13 amino acids. The junction had 3 bases not matched to a gene; V was cut back by 3 bases and J by 8 bases. Germline V gene sequence: CDR1 SGHNT, CDR2 YYREEE (reference sequence). DNA for the CDR3: TGTGCCAGCAGCTGGGACAGGGGGGAGGAAGCTTTCTTT. Translated, it gives CASSWDRGEEAFF.

The count of this clone is one. The chain is built from TRBV9 and TRBJ1-1; D call uncertain. This CDR3 comprises 14 residues. From germline, CDR1 is SGDLS and CDR2 YYNGEE. V was shortened by 3 bases and J by 4 bases, with 13 bases between the two germline ends. CDR3 nucleotide sequence: TGTGCCAGCAGCGAAGGAGAGGGTGGCACTGAAGCTTTCTTT. It is translated as CASSEGEGGTEAFF.

The chain carries TRBV25-1 and TRBJ2-1, with 8 nucleotides matching TRBD2. Germline V CDR1 and CDR2: MGHDK, SYGVNS. Trimming at V came to 10 bases and at J to 9 bases, leaving 8 bases not matched to a gene. This CDR3 is 12 amino acids long. The CDR3 coding sequence is TGTGCCACCTCGAGCGGGGGTAGTGAGCAGTTCTTC. It codes for CATSSGGSEQFF.